One and the same sample provided the 21 T cell receptor beta chains below, sequenced in a study of T cells in Graves' hyperthyroidism and ophthalmopathy. It was RNA transcripts that yielded the amplified TCR beta CDR3 regions. First-round RT-PCR targeting the TCR CDR3 was performed with the HTBI primer set. TCRdb fed the multiplex PCR reads into MiXCR, producing one record per CDR3 protein. The table lists 700,000 to 950,000 distinct CDR3 sequences, around a third of them singletons. Material: blood. These receptors all come from a middle-aged woman with Graves' hyperthyroidism.

This clonotype has only a few counts. The rearrangement links TRBV19 to TRBJ1-3; D is ambiguous. Deletions cut 0 bases from V and 3 bases from J, with 9 bases between. Germline-derived CDR1 and CDR2 are LNHDA and SQIVND (reference sequence). The CDR3 consists of 15 residues. CDR3 region: CASSIDAVGGNTIYF. CDR3 coding DNA: TGTGCCAGTAGTATAGATGCCGTAGGTGGAAACACCATATATTTT.

As to this clonotype: A clone one base away is much larger, so this may be a read error. The chain carries TRBV5-1 and TRBJ1-1; D gene uncertain. Germline V gene lookup returns CDR1 SGHRS and CDR2 YFSETQ. V was trimmed by 7 bases and J by 2 bases, leaving 6 bases between them. The CDR3 is 11 residues long. Here the CDR3 reads CASADNTEAFF. CDR3 DNA: TGCGCCAGCGCAGACAACACTGAAGCTTTCTTT.

A note on this clonotype: The junction departs from the called germline gene at one end, perhaps through a read error. J is TRBJ1-1 and V is TRBV7-9; D is undetermined. The CDR3 has 18 amino acids. Germline V lookup: CDR1 SEHNR, CDR2 FQNEAQ (reference sequence). The CDR3 DNA reads as TGCGCCAGCAGCCAAGACACCGGGCCGGTTGTCCTGAGCACTGAAGCTTTCTTT. This translates into CASSQDTGPVVLSTEAFF.

Only a few counts were recorded for this clonotype. The chain links TRBV19 to TRBJ1-1; TRBD1 aligns across 10 bases. Per germline, CDR1 LNHDA and CDR2 SQIVND (reference sequence). V shed 5 bases and J 2 bases; nucleotides not matched to a gene: 8. The CDR3 covers 16 residues. This CDR3 is CASSLRTGGTNTEAFF. CDR3 bases: TGTGCCAGTAGTCTAAGGACAGGGGGGACAAACACTGAAGCTTTCTTT.

This clonotype was seen at least ten times. The V call is TRBV7-2, the J call TRBJ2-7; the D gene is possibly TRBD2 (7 bases). The V and J ends lost 7 bases and 3 bases respectively, with 13 bases between them. CDR1 and CDR2 from the germline V gene are SGHTA and FQGNSA. The CDR3 contains 13 residues. CDR3 sequence (DNA): TGTGCCAGCACCCAAGGGGGGGACTACGAGCAGTACTTC. Protein sequence: CASTQGGDYEQYF.

This clonotype was picked up many times. The chain uses TRBV9 and TRBJ2-5; D is tentatively TRBD1 or TRBD2 (6 bases each). Between the trimmed V and J ends, which lost 3 bases and 5 bases, there was a span of 14 bases. Germline loops: CDR1 SGDLS, CDR2 YYNGEE. The CDR3 is 14 residues long. Written as DNA, the CDR3 is TGTGCCAGCAGCGCACGAACGGGGGCGGAGACCCAGTACTTC. It codes for CASSARTGAETQYF.

The chain is built from TRBV19 and TRBJ1-1; 11 bases are a match to TRBD1. With 4 bases clipped from V and 4 bases from J, the junction kept 8 bases outside the gene matches. Per the germline V gene, CDR1 is LNHDA and CDR2 is SQIVND (reference sequence). The length of the CDR3 is 16 residues. The CDR3 loop is CASSRTSGTGGTEAFF. In DNA form, the CDR3 reads TGTGCCAGTAGTAGAACCTCCGGGACAGGGGGCACTGAAGCTTTCTTT.

The chain is built from TRBV19 and TRBJ1-1; 8 positions agree with TRBD1. The CDR3 sequence is 16 residues long. Looked up from germline, CDR1 is LNHDA and CDR2 is SQIVND (reference sequence). After removal of 5 bases from V and 0 bases from J, the junction contained 8 bases not matched to a gene. The CDR3 DNA is TGTGCCAGTAGTGAAATAGGGGACAGGTTGAACACTGAAGCTTTCTTT. Translation gives CASSEIGDRLNTEAFF.

The chain couples TRBV10-2 to TRBJ1-2; 9 nucleotides agree with TRBD1. This CDR3 is built from 14 residues. V dropped 5 bases and J dropped 7; count of bases not matched to a gene: 8. Germline V gives CDR1 WSHSY, CDR2 SAAADI. The CDR3 loop reads CASSIQNRGRGYTF. CDR3 coding DNA: TGCGCCAGCAGTATACAAAACAGGGGGCGTGGCTACACCTTC.

This clonotype was seen ten or more times. One end of the junction does not line up with germline, which may come from a read error. The chain employs TRBV12-3 or TRBV12-4 and TRBJ1-1, with D tentatively TRBD1 (6 bases). The CDR3 totals 14 residues. Here the CDR3 reads CASSLGGRNTEAFF. CDR3 in DNA: TGTGCCAGCAGCTTAGGGGGGAGGAACACTGAAGCTTTCTTT.

Concerning this clonotype itself: One end of the junction does not line up with germline, which may come from a read error. The chain couples TRBV10-3 to TRBJ2-7, with 7 bases that match TRBD2. Germline values: CDR1 ENHRY, CDR2 SYGVKD. CDR3 length: 18 residues. CDR3 sequence: CASSYRASGAPSSYEQYF. The CDR3 region has the DNA TGTGCCAGCAGTTATCGGGCTAGCGGCGCCCCAAGCTCCTACGAGCAGTACTTC.

The rearrangement links TRBV2 to TRBJ1-5, with 9 positions matching TRBD1. This CDR3 is 15 amino acids long. Germline CDR1 is SNHLY and CDR2 is FYNNEI. V lost 4 bases, J lost 4 bases, and 5 bases stayed unmatched. The CDR3 is CASSGRTGDNQPQHF. The DNA for the CDR3 is TGTGCCAGCAGTGGCCGGACAGGGGATAATCAGCCCCAGCATTTT.

This clonotype was counted many times. The chain has TRBV6-5 and TRBJ2-7; D is possibly TRBD1 (6 bases). V was pared by 2 bases and J by 5 bases, with 16 bases between. CDR3 length: 15 residues. CDR1 MNHEY and CDR2 SVGAGI come from the germline V gene. CDR3 in amino acids: CASSYGRGPIDEQYF. The CDR3, as DNA: TGTGCCAGCAGTTACGGCAGGGGTCCGATCGACGAGCAGTACTTC.

The rearrangement joins TRBV29-1 to TRBJ1-4, with 8 positions matching TRBD1. With V trimmed by 7 bases and J by 8 bases, 9 bases remained unmatched. CDR1 is SQVTM, CDR2 ANQGSEA, per germline. The CDR3 totals 13 residues. This CDR3 reads CSGSGTGHEKLFF. DNA of the CDR3: TGCAGCGGGTCCGGGACAGGTCACGAAAAACTGTTTTTT.

This clonotype occurred many times. The J gene is TRBJ1-5, the V gene TRBV19, with TRBD1 as a possible D gene (5 bases). Per the germline V gene, CDR1 is LNHDA and CDR2 is SQIVND (reference sequence). This CDR3 has 14 residues. The V end was cut by 5 bases, the J end by 7 bases, with 15 bases between. CDR3 protein: CASSDKRGMQPQHF. The DNA for the CDR3 is TGTGCCAGTAGTGATAAAAGGGGAATGCAGCCCCAGCATTTT.

This clonotype was seen at least ten times. The V call is TRBV24-1, the J call TRBJ1-4, with a weak D call TRBD1 (6 bases). Trimming took off 0 bases at V and 5 bases at J, with 9 bases between the two ends. From germline, CDR1 is KGHDR and CDR2 SFDVKD. CDR3 size: 15 residues. CDR3: CATSDLNRVNEKLFF. CDR3 DNA: TGTGCCACCAGTGATTTGAACAGGGTGAATGAAAAACTGTTTTTT.

There are a few counts of this clonotype. The V and J genes are TRBV5-1 and TRBJ1-4; D possibly corresponds to TRBD1 (5 bases). The germline V and J ends were trimmed by 0 bases and 7 bases, with 10 bases remaining between them. From germline, CDR1 is SGHRS and CDR2 YFSETQ. This CDR3 is 14 amino acids long. The CDR3 nucleotides are TGCGCCAGCAGCTTGGGTGGGGCGGGTGAAAAACTGTTTTTT. The encoded protein is CASSLGGAGEKLFF. The variable domain in full, completed from reference TRBV5-1 and TRBJ1-4, reads KAGVTQTPRYLIKTRGQQVTLSCSPISGHRSVSWYQQTPGQGLQFLFEYFSETQRNKGNFPGRFSGRQFSNSRSEMNVSTLELGDSALYLCASSLGGAGEKLFFGSGTQLSVL.

This clonotype was recorded many times. J is TRBJ1-5 and V is TRBV12-3 or TRBV12-4; D remains unclear. This CDR3 region has 11 residues. Deletions cut 5 bases from V and 9 bases from J, with 8 bases between. CDR3 in amino acids: CASSGGPPQHF. The DNA of the CDR3 is TGTGCCAGCAGTGGAGGCCCGCCCCAGCATTTT.

The sample holds many counts of this clonotype. The chain uses TRBV7-3 and TRBJ2-7, with D maybe TRBD2 (5 bases). The CDR3 runs to 13 residues. CDR1 SGHTA and CDR2 FQGTGA come from the germline V gene. CDR3 amino acids: CAQRGTSSYEQYF. In DNA form, the CDR3 reads TGTGCTCAACGAGGAACTAGCTCCTACGAGCAGTACTTC.

The chain employs TRBV7-2 and TRBJ1-3, with 11 bases aligning to TRBD1. CDR3 length equals 18 residues. Germline assignment: CDR1 SGHTA and CDR2 FQGNSA. With 2 bases clipped from V and 2 bases from J, the junction kept 8 bases outside the gene matches. The CDR3 is CASSLSTDRGRAGNTIYF. Written as DNA, the CDR3 is TGTGCCAGCAGCTTATCGACGGACAGGGGGCGAGCTGGAAACACCATATATTTT.

This clonotype has at least ten counts. V is TRBV12-3 or TRBV12-4 and J is TRBJ1-1, with D unclear. The CDR3 is 13 amino acids. The ends were cut back, 3 bases at V and 1 base at J, with 6 bases in the middle. The CDR3 DNA reads TGTGCCAGCAGTTTCATCAGGAACACTGAAGCTTTCTTT. The encoded protein is CASSFIRNTEAFF.